The 18 T cell receptor beta chains reported below all come from one sample, sequenced in a study of T cell changes during pregnancy in multiple sclerosis. The table came from immunoSEQ multiplex PCR; TCRdb's copy has only in-frame clones and leaves some out. The table shows roughly 40,000 clones, with approximately 90% occurring only once. The input for sequencing was CD4+ T cells from peripheral blood mononuclear cells, taken in the third trimester of pregnancy. Receptor source: a female donor with multiple sclerosis, enrolled in a pregnancy study.

This chain joins TRBV18 and TRBJ2-7; the match to TRBD1 covers 12 bases. The ends lost 5 bases at V and 5 bases at J; junction bases unmatched: 7. The CDR3 runs 15 residues. Germline V CDR1 and CDR2: KGHSH, LQKENI. The CDR3 loop is CASSSAGTGGHEQYF. The CDR3 bases are TGTGCCAGCTCAAGTGCCGGGACAGGGGGCCACGAGCAGTACTTC.

V and J are TRBV6-1 and TRBJ2-3; perhaps TRBD1 as D (5 bases). The CDR3 spans 14 residues. V lost 7 bases, J lost 1 base, and 12 bases lay in between. The germline gives CDR1 MNHNS, CDR2 SASEGT. The CDR3 DNA reads TGTGCCAGCAAGTCGGACACGGGCACAGATACGCAGTATTTT. The encoded protein is CASKSDTGTDTQYF.

This chain joins TRBV7-8 and TRBJ1-1; no firm D call. The ends were cut back, 2 bases at V and 3 bases at J, with 7 bases in the middle. The CDR3 has 13 amino acids. CDR1 and CDR2 (germline): SGHVS, FQNEAQ. The CDR3 spells CASSLHPDTEAFF. The CDR3 region has the DNA TGTGCCAGCAGCTTACATCCGGACACTGAAGCTTTCTTT.

V usage is TRBV7-2 and J usage is TRBJ1-2; D possibly corresponds to TRBD1 (5 bases). CDR3 size: 15 residues. CDR1 is SGHTA, CDR2 FQGNSA, per germline. V shed 1 base and J shed 7 bases, with 16 bases lying between them. CDR3 nucleotide sequence: TGTGCCAGCAGCTTAGACAGCAGAAGGGGCGCTGGCTACACCTTC. Amino acid sequence: CASSLDSRRGAGYTF.

This chain connects TRBV7-9 to TRBJ2-2, with a possible D match to TRBD2 (5 bases). The length of the CDR3 is 16 residues. Germline values: CDR1 SEHNR, CDR2 FQNEAQ (reference sequence). The V and J ends lost 2 bases and 3 bases respectively, with 13 bases between them. CDR3 bases: TGTGCCAGCAGCTTAAAGCGGATTTTAGACACCGGGGAGCTGTTTTTT. Protein sequence: CASSLKRILDTGELFF. The full variable domain, rest sourced from reference TRBV7-9 and TRBJ2-2, is DTGVSQNPRHKITKRGQNVTFRCDPISEHNRLYWYRQTLGQGPEFLTYFQNEAQLEKSRLLSDRFSAERPKGSFSTLEIQRTEQGDSAMYLCASSLKRILDTGELFFGEGSRLTVL.

This clone was observed a single time. The rearrangement joins TRBV19 to TRBJ2-1, with 13 bases lining up with TRBD2. This CDR3 has 15 residues. V gave up 4 bases and J gave up 5 bases; unmatched junction bases: 2. CDR1 is LNHDA and CDR2 is SQIVND in the germline V gene (reference sequence). This CDR3 is CASSRLAGGHNEQFF. In nucleotides, the CDR3 is TGTGCCAGTAGTAGACTAGCGGGAGGTCACAATGAGCAGTTCTTC.

The genes are TRBV5-1 and TRBJ1-1; 7 bases match TRBD1. V lost 0 bases to trimming and J lost 3 bases; unmatched junction nucleotides: 5. The CDR3 has 15 residues. Germline V gene data show CDR1 as SGHRS and CDR2 as YFSETQ. The CDR3 loop is CASSLELGGYTEAFF. Written as DNA, the CDR3 is TGCGCCAGCAGCTTGGAGTTAGGGGGCTACACTGAAGCTTTCTTT.

The rearrangement links TRBV19 to TRBJ1-1; 9 positions match TRBD1. The CDR3 runs to 15 residues. The V segment lost 5 bases and the J segment 4 bases; nucleotides outside the gene matches: 8. Per the germline V gene, CDR1 is LNHDA and CDR2 is SQIVND (reference sequence). This CDR3 reads CASSLTGGRGTEAFF. The CDR3, as DNA: TGTGCCAGTAGTTTAACAGGGGGCCGTGGCACTGAAGCTTTCTTT.

V and J are TRBV4-1 and TRBJ2-6, with a possible D match to TRBD1 (6 bases). This CDR3 has 17 residues. Trimming removed 1 base at V and 3 bases at J, with 13 bases between. Germline V lookup: CDR1 MGHRA, CDR2 YSYEKL. CDR3 amino acids: CASSQVGGAGGANVLTF. CDR3 nucleotide sequence: TGCGCCAGCAGCCAAGTTGGGGGCGCGGGTGGGGCCAACGTCCTGACTTTC.

This sequence joins TRBV19 and TRBJ1-3; D is undetermined. CDR3 size: 16 residues. V lost 3 bases and J lost 0, with 12 bases in between. Per the germline V gene, CDR1 is LNHDA and CDR2 is SQIVND (reference sequence). CDR3 sequence: CASSMRAAYSGNTIYF. The CDR3 DNA reads as TGTGCCAGTAGTATGAGGGCGGCCTACTCTGGAAACACCATATATTTT.

V usage is TRBV6-6 and J usage is TRBJ2-2, with 7 positions matching TRBD1. V lost 2 bases, J lost 5 bases, and 5 bases stayed unmatched. Germline CDR1 and CDR2: MNHNY and SVGAGI (reference sequence). The CDR3 contains 15 residues. As DNA, the CDR3 is TGTGCCAGCAGTTACAAGACAGGGAATACCGGGGAGCTGTTTTTT. This gives the protein CASSYKTGNTGELFF.

This clone was seen a handful of times. J is TRBJ1-5 and V is TRBV5-1; TRBD1 is a possible D gene (5 bases). The CDR3 length is 14 residues. Germline assignment: CDR1 SGHRS and CDR2 YFSETQ. V lost 4 bases and J 0 bases, leaving 8 bases between the germline ends. CDR3 DNA sequence: TGCGCCAGCAGCGTTGACAGTAGCAATCAGCCCCAGCATTTT. Translation: CASSVDSSNQPQHF.

The J gene is TRBJ2-2, the V gene TRBV9, with TRBD2 matching 14 bases. Germline CDR1 SGDLS, CDR2 YYNGEE. The CDR3 contains 18 residues. V lost 2 bases, J lost 4 bases, and 7 bases stayed unmatched. CDR3 coding DNA: TGTGCCAGCAGCGTTCTAGGACTAGCGGGAGGTGGCACCGGGGAGCTGTTTTTT. Its protein is CASSVLGLAGGGTGELFF. Filled out from reference TRBV9 and TRBJ2-2, the complete variable domain reads DSGVTQTPKHLITATGQRVTLRCSPRSGDLSVYWYQQSLDQGLQFLIQYYNGEERAKGNILERFSAQQFPDLHSELNLSSLELGDSALYFCASSVLGLAGGGTGELFFGEGSRLTVL.

V is TRBV19 and J is TRBJ1-5, with 9 nucleotides matching TRBD1. The CDR3 totals 15 residues. The junction had 10 bases not matched to a gene; V was cut back by 7 bases and J by 6 bases. Germline lookup yields CDR1 LNHDA and CDR2 SQIVND (reference sequence). CDR3 bases: TGTGCCAGTATTGCGGGGGGACAGGGAAGTCAGCCCCAGCATTTT. Protein sequence: CASIAGGQGSQPQHF.

Only a few counts were recorded for this clone. The gene calls are TRBV29-1 and TRBJ2-7; weak D call: TRBD2 (6 bases). This CDR3 region has 12 residues. CDR1 is SQVTM, CDR2 ANQGSEA, per germline. V lost 4 bases to trimming and J lost 6 bases, with 13 bases between them. Written as DNA, the CDR3 is TGCAGCGTTGCCCTAGCGCTGGGCGAGCAGTACTTC. Its protein is CSVALALGEQYF.

The chain is built from TRBV29-1 and TRBJ2-7, with 8 positions matching TRBD2. Trimming at V came to 4 bases and at J to 0 bases, leaving 5 bases not matched to a gene. Germline V CDR1 and CDR2: SQVTM, ANQGSEA. CDR3 length equals 14 residues. CDR3 in amino acids: CSVGTGGSSYEQYF. CDR3 nucleotide sequence: TGCAGCGTTGGCACGGGAGGGAGCTCCTACGAGCAGTACTTC.

V gene TRBV27 combines with J gene TRBJ2-3, with 10 bases matching TRBD1. The germline gives CDR1 MNHEY, CDR2 SMNVEV (reference sequence). V trimming: 5 bases; J trimming: 4 bases; junction bases outside the gene matches: 6. This CDR3 spans 15 amino acids. The CDR3 region has the DNA TGTGCCAGCAGTGCTTCCGGGACAGGGGCAGATACGCAGTATTTT. Protein sequence: CASSASGTGADTQYF.

V usage is TRBV5-6 and J usage is TRBJ2-7; 8 nucleotides line up with TRBD2. The CDR3 runs to 15 residues. Germline V gene data show CDR1 as SGHDT and CDR2 as YYEEEE. With V trimmed by 2 bases and J by 4 bases, 8 bases remained unmatched. Written as DNA, the CDR3 is TGTGCCAGCAGCTTAGCGGGAGCTCGTACTTACGAGCAGTACTTC. Protein: CASSLAGARTYEQYF.